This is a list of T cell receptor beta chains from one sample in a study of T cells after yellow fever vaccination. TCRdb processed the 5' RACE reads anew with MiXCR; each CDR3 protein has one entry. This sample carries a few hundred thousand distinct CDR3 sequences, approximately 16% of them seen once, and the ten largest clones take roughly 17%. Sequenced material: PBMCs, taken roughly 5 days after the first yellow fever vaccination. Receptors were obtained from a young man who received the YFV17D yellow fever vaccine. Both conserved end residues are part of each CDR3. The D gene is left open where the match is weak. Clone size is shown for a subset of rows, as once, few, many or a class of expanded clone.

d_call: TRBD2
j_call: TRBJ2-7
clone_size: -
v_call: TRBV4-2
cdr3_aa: CASSQVEALASSYEQYF
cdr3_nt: TGTGCCAGCAGCCAAGTGGAAGCACTAGCGAGCTCCTACGAGCAGTACTTC

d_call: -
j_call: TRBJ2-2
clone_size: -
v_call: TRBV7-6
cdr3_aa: CASSLRLRRVNAGELFF
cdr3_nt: TGTGCCAGCAGCTTAAGGTTGCGTAGGGTGAACGCCGGGGAGCTGTTTTTT

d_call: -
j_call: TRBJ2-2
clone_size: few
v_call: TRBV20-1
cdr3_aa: CSAMGRAAGELFF
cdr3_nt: TGCAGTGCTATGGGCAGGGCGGCCGGGGAGCTGTTTTTT

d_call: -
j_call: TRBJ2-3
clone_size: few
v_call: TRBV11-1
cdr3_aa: CASSLSPSVTGRTDTQYF
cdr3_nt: TGTGCCAGCAGCTTATCCCCCTCCGTCACGGGGCGCACAGATACGCAGTATTTT

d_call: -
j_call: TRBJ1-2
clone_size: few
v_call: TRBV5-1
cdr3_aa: CASTSLGAGGYGYTF
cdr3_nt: TGCGCCAGCACCTCATTGGGGGCCGGTGGCTATGGCTACACCTTC

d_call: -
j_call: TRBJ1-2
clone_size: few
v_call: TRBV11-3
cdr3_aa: CASSLEWQGNGYTF
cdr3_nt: TGTGCCAGCAGCTTAGAGTGGCAGGGCAATGGCTACACCTTC

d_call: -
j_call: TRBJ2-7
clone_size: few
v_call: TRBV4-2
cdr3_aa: CASSQDSGDYEQYF
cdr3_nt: TGTGCCAGCAGCCAAGATAGCGGAGACTACGAGCAGTACTTC

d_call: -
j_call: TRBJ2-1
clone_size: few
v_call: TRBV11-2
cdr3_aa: CASSFKGDEQFF
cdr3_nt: TGTGCCAGCAGCTTCAAGGGCGATGAGCAGTTCTTC

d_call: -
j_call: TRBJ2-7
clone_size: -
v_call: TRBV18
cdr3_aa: CASSPLQQAAYEQYF
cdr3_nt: TGTGCCAGCTCACCACTTCAACAGGCGGCCTACGAGCAGTACTTC

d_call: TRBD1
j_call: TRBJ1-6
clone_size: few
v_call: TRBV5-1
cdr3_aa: CASSLVPGGQGGSPLHF
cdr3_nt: TGCGCCAGCAGCTTGGTACCGGGAGGACAGGGTGGTTCACCCCTCCACTTT

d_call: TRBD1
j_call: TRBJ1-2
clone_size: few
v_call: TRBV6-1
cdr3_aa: CASTRGQGHYGYTF
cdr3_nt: TGTGCCAGCACCAGGGGACAGGGACACTATGGCTACACCTTC

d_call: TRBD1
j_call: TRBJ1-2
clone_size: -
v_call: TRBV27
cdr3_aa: CASSLYGTGAYGYTF
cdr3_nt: TGTGCCAGCAGTTTATACGGGACAGGGGCCTATGGCTACACCTTC

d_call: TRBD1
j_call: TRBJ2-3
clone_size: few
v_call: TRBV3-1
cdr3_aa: CASVLTGADTQYF
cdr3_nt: TGTGCCAGCGTACTTACAGGGGCAGATACGCAGTATTTT

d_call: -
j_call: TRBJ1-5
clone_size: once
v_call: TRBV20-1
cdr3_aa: CSARDGPSSQPQHF
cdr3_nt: TGCAGTGCTAGAGATGGGCCCTCCAGTCAGCCCCAGCATTTT

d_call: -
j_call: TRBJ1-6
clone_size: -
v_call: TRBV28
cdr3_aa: CASSPAGSPLHF
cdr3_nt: TGTGCCAGCTCCCCCGCCGGTTCACCCCTCCACTTT

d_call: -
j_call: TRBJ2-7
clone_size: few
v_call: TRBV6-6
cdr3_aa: CASSYLRDEQYF
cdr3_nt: TGTGCCAGCAGTTACCTCAGGGACGAGCAGTACTTC

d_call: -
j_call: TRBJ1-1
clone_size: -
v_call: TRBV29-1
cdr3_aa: CSASVLGANTEAFF
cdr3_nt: TGCAGCGCCTCCGTGTTAGGAGCGAACACTGAAGCTTTCTTT

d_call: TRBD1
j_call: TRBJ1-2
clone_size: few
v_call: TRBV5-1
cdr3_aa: CASSLAGTGGSGYTF
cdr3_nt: TGCGCCAGCAGCTTGGCCGGGACAGGGGGTTCTGGCTACACCTTC

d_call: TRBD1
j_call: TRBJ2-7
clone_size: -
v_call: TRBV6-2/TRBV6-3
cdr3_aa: CASSYSDRSSSYEQYF
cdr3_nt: TGTGCCAGCAGTTACTCGGACAGGAGTAGCTCCTACGAGCAGTACTTC

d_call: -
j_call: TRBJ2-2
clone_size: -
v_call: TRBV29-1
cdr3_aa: CSAAGTEYTGELFF
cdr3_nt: TGCAGCGCAGCCGGGACGGAATACACCGGGGAGCTGTTTTTT

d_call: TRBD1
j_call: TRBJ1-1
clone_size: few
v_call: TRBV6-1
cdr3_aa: CASSNIDRDTEAFF
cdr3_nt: TGTGCCAGCAGCAATATTGACAGGGATACTGAAGCTTTCTTT

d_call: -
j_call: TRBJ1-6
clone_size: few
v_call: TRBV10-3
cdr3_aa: CAISESDSRSPLHF
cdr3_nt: TGTGCCATCAGTGAGTCTGACAGCCGTTCACCCCTCCACTTT

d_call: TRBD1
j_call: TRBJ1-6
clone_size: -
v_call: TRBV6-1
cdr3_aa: CATLGTGGVNSPLHF
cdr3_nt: TGTGCCACCCTCGGGACAGGGGGTGTTAATTCACCCCTCCACTTT

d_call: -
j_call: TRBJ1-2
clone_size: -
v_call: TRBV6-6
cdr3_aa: CASSYGGNGYTF
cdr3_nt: TGTGCCAGCAGTTACGGGGGGAATGGCTACACCTTC

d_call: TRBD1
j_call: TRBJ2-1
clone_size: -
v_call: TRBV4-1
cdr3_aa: CASSQLGQGGPNEQFF
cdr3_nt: TGCGCCAGCAGCCAACTCGGACAGGGTGGCCCCAATGAGCAGTTCTTC

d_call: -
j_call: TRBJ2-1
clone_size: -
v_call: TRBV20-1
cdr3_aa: CSASPGGASFEQFF
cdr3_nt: TGCAGTGCTAGCCCGGGGGGCGCATCATTTGAGCAGTTCTTC

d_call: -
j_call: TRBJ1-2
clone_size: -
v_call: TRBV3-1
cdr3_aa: CASSQVTDTGHDYGYTF
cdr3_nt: TGTGCCAGCAGCCAAGTAACCGACACAGGTCACGACTATGGCTACACCTTC

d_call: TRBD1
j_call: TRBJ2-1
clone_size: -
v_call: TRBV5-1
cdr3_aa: CASRPGQGPYSLNDNEQFF
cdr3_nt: TGCGCCAGCAGACCGGGACAGGGACCCTATTCCCTTAATGACAATGAGCAGTTCTTC

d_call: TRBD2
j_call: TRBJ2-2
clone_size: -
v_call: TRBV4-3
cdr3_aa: CASSQELRTSGGGTGELFF
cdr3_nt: TGCGCCAGCAGCCAAGAATTAAGGACTAGCGGGGGGGGGACCGGGGAGCTGTTTTTT

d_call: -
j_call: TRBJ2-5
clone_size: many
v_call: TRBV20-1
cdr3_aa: CSARSGGGWETQYF
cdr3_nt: TGCAGTGCTAGGTCAGGAGGGGGCTGGGAGACCCAGTACTTC

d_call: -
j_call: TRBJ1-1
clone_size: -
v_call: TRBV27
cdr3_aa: CASSARRDTNTEAFF
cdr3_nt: TGTGCCAGCAGTGCTCGACGGGACACGAACACTGAAGCTTTCTTT

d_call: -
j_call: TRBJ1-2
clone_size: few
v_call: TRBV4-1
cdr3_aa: CASSQDIQPDGYTF
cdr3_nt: TGCGCCAGCAGCCAAGATATCCAGCCCGATGGCTACACCTTC

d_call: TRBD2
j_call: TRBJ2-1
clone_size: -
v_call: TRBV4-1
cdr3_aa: CASSVGGGALLAGYNEQFF
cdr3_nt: TGCGCCAGCAGCGTAGGCGGGGGGGCCCTACTGGCGGGCTACAATGAGCAGTTCTTC

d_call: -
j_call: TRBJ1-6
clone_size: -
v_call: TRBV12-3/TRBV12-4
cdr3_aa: CASRQWDFNSPLHF
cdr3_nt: TGTGCCAGCAGACAGTGGGACTTCAATTCACCCCTCCACTTT

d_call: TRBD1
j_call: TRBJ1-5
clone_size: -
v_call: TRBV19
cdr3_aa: CASSPDRVDNQPQHF
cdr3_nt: TGTGCCAGTAGTCCTGACAGGGTCGACAATCAGCCCCAGCATTTT

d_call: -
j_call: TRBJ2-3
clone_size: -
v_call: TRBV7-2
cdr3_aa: CASSSALAYDTDTQYF
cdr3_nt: TGTGCCAGCAGCTCCGCCCTAGCATATGACACAGATACGCAGTATTTT

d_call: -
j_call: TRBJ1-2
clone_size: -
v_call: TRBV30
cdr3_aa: CAWSVGYGYTF
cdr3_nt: TGTGCCTGGAGTGTCGGGTATGGCTACACCTTC

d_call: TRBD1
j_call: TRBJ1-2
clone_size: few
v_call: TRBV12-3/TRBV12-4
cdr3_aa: CASRPQGVNYGYTF
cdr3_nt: TGTGCCAGCAGGCCCCAGGGGGTCAACTATGGCTACACCTTC

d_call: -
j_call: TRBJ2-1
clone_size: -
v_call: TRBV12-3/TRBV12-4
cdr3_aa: CASREGSYNEQFF
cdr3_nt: TGTGCCAGCAGGGAGGGTTCCTACAATGAGCAGTTCTTC

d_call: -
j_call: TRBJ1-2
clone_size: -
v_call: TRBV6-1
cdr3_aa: CASSVKATSYGYTF
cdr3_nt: TGTGCCAGCAGTGTAAAAGCGACAAGCTATGGCTACACCTTC

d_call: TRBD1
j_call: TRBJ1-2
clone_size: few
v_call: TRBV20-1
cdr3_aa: CSAGGAGGADYGYTF
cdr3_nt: TGCAGTGCTGGGGGGGCAGGGGGCGCCGACTATGGCTACACCTTC

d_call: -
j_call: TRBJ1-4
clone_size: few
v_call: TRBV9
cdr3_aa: CASSLGTILNEKLFF
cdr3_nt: TGTGCCAGCAGCTTAGGGACAATCCTTAATGAAAAACTGTTTTTT

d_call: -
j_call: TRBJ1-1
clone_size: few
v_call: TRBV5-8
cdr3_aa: CASSLGGGMAFF
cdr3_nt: TGTGCCAGCAGCTTGGGGGGGGGTATGGCTTTCTTT

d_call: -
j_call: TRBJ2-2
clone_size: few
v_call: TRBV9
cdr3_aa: CASSPRGADTGELFF
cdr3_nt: TGTGCCAGCAGCCCTCGGGGGGCGGACACCGGGGAGCTGTTTTTT

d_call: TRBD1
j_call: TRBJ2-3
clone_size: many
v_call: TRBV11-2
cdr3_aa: CASAWTGLADTQYF
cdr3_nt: TGTGCCAGCGCTTGGACAGGGCTTGCAGATACGCAGTATTTT

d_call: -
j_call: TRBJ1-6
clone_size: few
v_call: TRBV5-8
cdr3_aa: CASKDRRYNSPLHF
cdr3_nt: TGTGCCAGCAAGGACCGTAGATATAATTCACCCCTCCACTTT

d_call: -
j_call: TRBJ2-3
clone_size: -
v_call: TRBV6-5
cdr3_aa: CASSYSRPRGTDTQYF
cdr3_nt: TGTGCCAGCAGTTACTCGAGGCCGAGGGGCACAGATACGCAGTATTTT

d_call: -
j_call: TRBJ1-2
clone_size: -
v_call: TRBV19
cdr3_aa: CASRSAVRYGYTF
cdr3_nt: TGTGCCAGTAGGTCGGCGGTCCGCTATGGCTACACCTTC

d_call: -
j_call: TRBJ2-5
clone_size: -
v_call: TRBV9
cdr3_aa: CASSVEGSGLGTQYF
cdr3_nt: TGTGCCAGCAGCGTAGAAGGTAGCGGTCTGGGGACCCAGTACTTC

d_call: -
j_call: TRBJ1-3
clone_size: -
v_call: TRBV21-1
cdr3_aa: CASAFLRESGPSGNTIYF
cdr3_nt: TGTGCCAGCGCCTTCCTAAGGGAATCGGGTCCCTCTGGAAACACCATATATTTT

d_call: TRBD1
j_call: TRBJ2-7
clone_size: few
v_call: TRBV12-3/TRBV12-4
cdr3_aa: CASSFLDRGVLEQYF
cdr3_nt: TGTGCCAGCAGTTTCCTAGACAGGGGAGTCTTGGAGCAGTACTTC

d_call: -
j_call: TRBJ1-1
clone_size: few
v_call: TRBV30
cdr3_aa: CAWSGGEAFF
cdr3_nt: TGTGCCTGGAGTGGGGGTGAAGCTTTCTTT

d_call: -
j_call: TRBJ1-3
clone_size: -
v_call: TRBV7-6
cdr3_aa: CASSLIKGSSGNTIYF
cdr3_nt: TGTGCCAGCAGCTTAATCAAGGGGAGCTCTGGAAACACCATATATTTT

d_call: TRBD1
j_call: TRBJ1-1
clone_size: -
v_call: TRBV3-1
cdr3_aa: CASSQQPRQGSEAFF
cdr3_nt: TGTGCCAGCAGCCAACAACCCAGACAGGGCAGTGAAGCTTTCTTT

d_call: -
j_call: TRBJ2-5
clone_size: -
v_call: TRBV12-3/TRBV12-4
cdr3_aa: CASRHQDLGETQYF
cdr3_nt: TGTGCCAGCAGGCACCAAGATCTGGGGGAGACCCAGTACTTC